Below, one T cell receptor (beta chain) is given with its context. No cognate antigen has been identified for it. Per-base quality was not reported, and no clone a single base away is much larger than it. TCR cDNA was made using 5'RACE template switching, a step that added a universal primer site and unique molecular identifiers. Priming of cDNA synthesis was performed from both the TCR alpha and TCR beta constant segments. Two PCR steps were used to amplify libraries, with sample barcodes and sequencing adapters being added in the second step. Sequencing of libraries was done on Illumina HiSeq 2500 (2x100 bp) or NovaSeq (2x150 bp). The published analysis was carried out like this. Reads were demultiplexed and collapsed into UMI consensus sequences with MIGEC, and V(D)J alignment was performed with MiXCR. Vaccine-responding clonotypes were defined with edgeR using replicate PBMC samples, requiring FDR below 0.01 and a log2 fold change above 5 up to day 15. Bulk clonotypes were assigned CD4 or CD8 identity according to which sequenced CD4 or CD8 repertoire held them at higher abundance. TCRdb cleaned the public reads at Q25 with fastp, built clones with MiXCR and kept in-frame beta chains. Each entry merges the rows of one CDR3 protein and shows their most common DNA and genes. In this record, the V and J calls reflect TCRdb's handling and not the investigators' own analysis. The sample profile shows just under 600,000 distinct CDR3 sequences; about 14% of them were found once. The biggest ten clones account for more than 12% of the sample.

This sample was included in a study of T cells after yellow fever vaccination (dated by TCRdb to the late 2010s). General notes on the study: The SMART-Seq v4 Ultra Low Input RNA kit was used to prepare libraries from fractions with low cell numbers. Bulk TCR alpha and beta repertoires were sequenced longitudinally to track T-cell clones before and after primary and booster YFV17D yellow fever vaccination. Blood was drawn at multiple timepoints before and after primary and secondary immunization, with bulk PBMC replicates and cell subsets isolated. Two healthy male donors made up the cohort, one aged 18 to 30 years and the other aged 30 to 40 years.

Explained via the paper, the treatment or condition label denotes: live attenuated yellow fever vaccine strain. At each blood-draw timepoint, two biological replicates of bulk PBMCs were collected. PBMCs were isolated from peripheral blood using a standard Ficoll-Paque protocol. TriZol was used to extract RNA from bulk PBMCs, from CD4 and CD8 fractions, and from dextramer-positive and dextramer-negative fractions. What the research found in general, with its limitations: FACS-sorted repertoires could contain abundant contaminating clonotypes from the bulk population, so computational filtering was required. A small fraction of clonotypes appeared in both the CD4 and CD8 compartments, likely as a result of convergent recombination. Because only two donors were included in the study, the extent to which the findings can be generalized is limited. Compared with the primary T-cell response, the secondary T-cell response was weaker but faster, peaking on day 5 rather than day 15. Most clones expanded after primary vaccination (96% of CD4 and around 88% of CD8) were re-detected after the booster, suggesting that broad memory maintenance occurred.

V loses 9 bases, J loses 6 bases, and the germline ends lie 12 bases apart. The CDR3, cysteine through phenylalanine, is 12 amino acids long. CDR3 DNA only is kept here, 36 bases in frame from base 1. CDR1 and CDR2 (SEHNR, FQNEAQ) derive from the germline V gene (reference sequence). This clonotype was sampled from a man aged 25 to 45 who received the YFV17D yellow fever vaccine. Recombination linked TRBV7-9 to TRBJ2-1; TRBD1 is perhaps the D gene, given 5 matching bases. The source material was PBMCs, sampled on the day of the yellow fever booster vaccination. The CDR3 protein sequence reads: CASSGHTNEQFF. In nucleotide form, the sequence is TGTGCCAGTTCTGGACATACCAATGAGCAGTTCTTC. With all but the CDR3 taken from the reference TRBV7-9 and TRBJ2-1 genes, the full variable domain is: DTGVSQNPRHKITKRGQNVTFRCDPISEHNRLYWYRQTLGQGPEFLTYFQNEAQLEKSRLLSDRFSAERPKGSFSTLEIQRTEQGDSAMYLCASSGHTNEQFFGPGTRLTVL.